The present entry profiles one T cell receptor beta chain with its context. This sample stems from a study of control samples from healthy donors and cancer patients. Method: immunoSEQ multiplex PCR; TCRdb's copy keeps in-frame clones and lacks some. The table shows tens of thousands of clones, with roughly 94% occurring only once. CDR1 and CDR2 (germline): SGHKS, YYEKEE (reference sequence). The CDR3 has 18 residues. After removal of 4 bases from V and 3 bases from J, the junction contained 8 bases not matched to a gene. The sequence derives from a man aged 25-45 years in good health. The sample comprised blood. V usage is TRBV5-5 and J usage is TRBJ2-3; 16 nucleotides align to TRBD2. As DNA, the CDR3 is TGTGCCAGCAGCCGGAAGGGACTAGCGGGGGGGAAGACAGATACGCAGTATTTT. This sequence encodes CASSRKGLAGGKTDTQYF.